This passage covers 23 T cell receptor beta chains from one sample sequenced in a study of blood T cell repertoires in COVID-19. The protocol was immunoSEQ multiplex PCR, while the TCRdb copy is restricted to in-frame clones and leaves out a portion. The sample holds approximately 97,000 clones; roughly 88% are singletons and the top ten take around 2%. Input material: peripheral blood. These receptors were obtained from a man between 45 and 60 years old with COVID-19, enrolled during active disease.

This clone was picked up one time. This chain connects TRBV7-9 to TRBJ1-4; TRBD1 agrees at 7 bases. CDR3 length: 15 amino acids. The J segment lost 0 bases and the V segment lost 5 bases, leaving 3 bases of the junction unmatched. Germline loops: CDR1 SEHNR, CDR2 FQNEAQ (reference sequence). CDR3: CASSPGQATNEKLFF. CDR3 DNA: TGTGCCAGCAGCCCCGGACAGGCAACTAATGAAAAACTGTTTTTT.

The J gene is TRBJ2-5, the V gene TRBV2, with D possibly matching TRBD2 (7 bases). Trimming pared 7 bases from V and 5 bases from J, leaving 17 bases between. The CDR3 contains 14 residues. Germline assignment: CDR1 SNHLY and CDR2 FYNNEI. This CDR3 reads CASILGGARETQYF. CDR3 bases: TGTGCCAGCATTCTAGGGGGGGCGCGGGAGACCCAGTACTTC.

This chain uses TRBV6-5 with TRBJ1-5; D is unresolved. V was trimmed by 6 bases and J by 7 bases, leaving 16 bases between them. CDR3 length: 14 residues. Germline V gives CDR1 MNHEY, CDR2 SVGAGI. As DNA, the CDR3 is TGTGCCAGCAGCCCCAGACATCCGGAACAGCCCCAGCATTTT. Its protein is CASSPRHPEQPQHF.

V gene TRBV24-1 combines with J gene TRBJ1-5; D unresolved. Trimming removed 5 bases at V and 4 bases at J, with 8 bases between. The CDR3 is made up of 13 amino acids. CDR1 is KGHDR, CDR2 SFDVKD, per germline. CDR3 DNA: TGTGCCACCAGTGCCGGCGGAAATCAGCCCCAGCATTTT. Translation: CATSAGGNQPQHF.

This clone was observed a single time. The V and J genes are TRBV9 and TRBJ2-1; possible D gene TRBD2, 6 bases. Per germline, CDR1 SGDLS and CDR2 YYNGEE. V shed 4 bases and J shed 4 bases, with 15 bases lying between them. This CDR3 has 15 residues. The CDR3 bases are TGTGCCAGCAGCAATCGGGGGACCATGTACAATGAGCAGTTCTTC. Its protein product is CASSNRGTMYNEQFF.

The chain combines TRBV6-4 with TRBJ2-1, with 12 nucleotides matching TRBD2. Germline values: CDR1 MRHNA, CDR2 SNTAGT. Trimming removed 3 bases from V and 6 bases from J; junction bases left unmatched: 0. This CDR3 contains 14 residues. The CDR3 DNA is TGTGCCAGCAGTGAACTAGCGGGGGGCAATGAGCAGTTCTTC. It encodes CASSELAGGNEQFF.

J is TRBJ2-3 and V is TRBV28; 8 bases are a match to TRBD2. The germline gives CDR1 MDHEN, CDR2 SYDVKM. With 3 bases clipped from V and 6 bases from J, the junction kept 5 bases outside the gene matches. The CDR3 sequence is 14 residues long. The CDR3 DNA reads as TGTGCCAGCAGTTTTGGCGGGGGGCCGGATACGCAGTATTTT. This encodes CASSFGGGPDTQYF.

The V call is TRBV10-3, the J call TRBJ2-3, with TRBD1 matching 7 bases. With V trimmed by 4 bases and J by 3 bases, 4 bases remained unmatched. Germline V gene lookup returns CDR1 ENHRY and CDR2 SYGVKD. CDR3 length equals 14 residues. CDR3 protein: CAISGRRGTDTQYF. The CDR3 DNA is TGTGCCATCAGTGGGCGCAGGGGGACAGATACGCAGTATTTT.

This chain links TRBV18 with TRBJ1-1, with TRBD1 matching over 11 bases. The germline gives CDR1 KGHSH, CDR2 LQKENI. There are 17 residues in the CDR3. The junction had 13 bases not matched to a gene; V was cut back by 6 bases and J by 4 bases. The CDR3 DNA reads as TGTGCCAGCTCCCTTGGGACAGGGGGGCAAGGGGGCACTGAAGCTTTCTTT. Translation gives CASSLGTGGQGGTEAFF.

V and J are TRBV6-5 and TRBJ2-2, with 9 bases fitting TRBD2. The CDR3 totals 16 residues. The V gene's germline CDR1 is MNHEY and CDR2 SVGAGI. V shed 4 bases and J 3 bases; nucleotides not matched to a gene: 6. The CDR3 DNA is TGTGCCAGCAGTTCCTTGGCGGGGGGGCACACCGGGGAGCTGTTTTTT. It specifies CASSSLAGGHTGELFF.

This chain joins TRBV9 and TRBJ1-4, with D maybe TRBD1 (5 bases). Germline values: CDR1 SGDLS, CDR2 YYNGEE. CDR3 size: 14 residues. The V and J ends lost 4 bases and 7 bases respectively, with 14 bases between them. This CDR3 is CASSLSGTPEKLFF. In DNA form, the CDR3 reads TGTGCCAGCAGCCTTTCAGGGACTCCTGAAAAACTGTTTTTT.

The chain links TRBV13 to TRBJ1-3, with D tentatively TRBD1 (5 bases). CDR1 and CDR2 (germline): PRHDT, FYEKMQ (reference sequence). This CDR3 has 15 amino acids. V was trimmed by 5 bases and J by 0 bases, leaving 11 bases between them. In DNA, the CDR3 is TGTGCCAGCAGCCAGCGACAGCACTCTGGAAACACCATATATTTT. Amino acids: CASSQRQHSGNTIYF.

The J gene is TRBJ1-2, the V gene TRBV4-1; 7 nucleotides agree with TRBD1. There are 15 residues in the CDR3. J was trimmed by 4 bases and V by 1 base; bases with no gene match: 6. The germline CDR1 and CDR2 sequences are MGHRA and YSYEKL. The CDR3 here is CASSQVGQSLYGYTF. CDR3 bases: TGCGCCAGCAGCCAAGTGGGACAGAGTCTCTATGGCTACACCTTC.

The V and J genes are TRBV27 and TRBJ2-7, with 9 positions matching TRBD2. Germline V gene sequence: CDR1 MNHEY, CDR2 SMNVEV (reference sequence). V shed 6 bases, J shed 0 bases, and the junction held 6 bases outside the gene matches. CDR3 length: 15 residues. CDR3 sequence (DNA): TGTGCCAGCAGGAGTAGCGGGGGTAGCTCCTACGAGCAGTACTTC. It encodes CASRSSGGSSYEQYF.

This clone is a singleton in its sample. J is TRBJ1-6 and V is TRBV4-1; no reliable D call. With 2 bases removed from V and 1 base from J, the gap between germline ends came to 24 bases. CDR3 size: 21 residues. Germline V gene lookup returns CDR1 MGHRA and CDR2 YSYEKL. CDR3 region: CASSQLGSRAGGRSYNSPLHF. In DNA, the CDR3 is TGCGCCAGCAGCCAATTAGGGTCGAGGGCGGGCGGCAGGTCCTATAATTCACCCCTCCACTTT.

The chain has TRBV19 and TRBJ2-4; D is uncertain. V was cut by 4 bases and J by 4 bases, with 8 bases left in between. The CDR3 is made up of 13 amino acids. In germline, CDR1 is LNHDA, CDR2 SQIVND (reference sequence). The CDR3 sequence is CASSTTVKNIQYF. DNA of the CDR3: TGTGCCAGTAGTACAACAGTTAAAAACATTCAGTACTTC.

The chain recombines TRBV5-6 with TRBJ2-5; 7 bases are shared with TRBD2. The V gene end was trimmed by 1 base and the J gene end by 4 bases; junction bases not matched to a gene: 1. CDR1 SGHDT and CDR2 YYEEEE come from the germline V gene. CDR3 length equals 13 residues. CDR3 residues: CASSLPSGETQYF. CDR3 nucleotides: TGTGCCAGCAGCTTGCCTAGCGGAGAGACCCAGTACTTC. Using reference TRBV5-6 and TRBJ2-5 for the parts outside the CDR3, the full variable domain is DAGVTQSPTHLIKTRGQQVTLRCSPKSGHDTVSWYQQALGQGPQFIFQYYEEEERQRGNFPDRFSGHQFPNYSSELNVNALLLGDSALYLCASSLPSGETQYFGPGTRLLVL.

This clone was observed once. The genes are TRBV30 and TRBJ1-4; D ambiguous. Germline V CDR1 and CDR2: GTSNPN, SVGIG (reference sequence). The CDR3 extends over 14 amino acids. V lost 0 bases and J 0 bases, leaving 5 bases between the germline ends. This CDR3 is CAWSVSATNEKLFF. The CDR3 DNA follows: TGTGCCTGGAGTGTTTCAGCAACTAATGAAAAACTGTTTTTT.

The rearrangement links TRBV4-1 to TRBJ1-2, with D perhaps TRBD1 (5 bases). V shed 0 bases and J shed 0 bases, with 8 bases lying between them. Germline assignment: CDR1 MGHRA and CDR2 YSYEKL. This CDR3 has 15 residues. The CDR3 spells CASSQEDTTNYGYTF. The CDR3, as DNA: TGCGCCAGCAGCCAAGAGGACACAACTAACTATGGCTACACCTTC.

The rearrangement joins TRBV9 to TRBJ2-2, with 9 nucleotides matching TRBD2. The J segment lost 1 base and the V segment lost 0 bases, leaving 4 bases of the junction unmatched. The CDR3 runs 17 residues. Germline CDR1 is SGDLS and CDR2 is YYNGEE. This CDR3 is CASSVVVAGENTGELFF. CDR3 in DNA: TGTGCCAGCAGCGTAGTGGTAGCGGGGGAGAACACCGGGGAGCTGTTTTTT.

The chain combines TRBV5-1 with TRBJ1-1; the D is unclear. Germline lookup yields CDR1 SGHRS and CDR2 YFSETQ. The CDR3 loop spans 15 amino acids. V lost 6 bases and J lost 1, with 16 bases in between. CDR3 sequence reads: CASTPGSLGNTEAFF. The CDR3 DNA is TGCGCCAGCACGCCGGGGAGTTTGGGGAACACTGAAGCTTTCTTT.

A word on this clone: One end of the junction does not line up with germline, which may come from a read error. The CDR3 sequence is CAWSPPGLLYGQYF. In DNA, the CDR3 is TGTGCCTGGAGCCCCCCGGGACTACTCTACGGGCAGTACTTC. The chain links TRBV30 to TRBJ2-7; TRBD2 agrees at 7 bases. Germline loops: CDR1 GTSNPN, CDR2 SVGIG (reference sequence). This CDR3 has 14 residues.

V usage is TRBV9 and J usage is TRBJ2-7, with a weak D call TRBD2 (5 bases). The CDR3 totals 12 residues. The germline V gene has CDR1 SGDLS and CDR2 YYNGEE. V was pared by 3 bases and J by 7 bases, with 11 bases between. Here the CDR3 reads CASSATEGEQYF. In nucleotides, the CDR3 is TGTGCCAGCAGCGCTACCGAGGGAGAGCAGTACTTC. The complete variable domain, with remaining parts taken from reference TRBV9 and TRBJ2-7, reads DSGVTQTPKHLITATGQRVTLRCSPRSGDLSVYWYQQSLDQGLQFLIQYYNGEERAKGNILERFSAQQFPDLHSELNLSSLELGDSALYFCASSATEGEQYFGPGTRLTVT.